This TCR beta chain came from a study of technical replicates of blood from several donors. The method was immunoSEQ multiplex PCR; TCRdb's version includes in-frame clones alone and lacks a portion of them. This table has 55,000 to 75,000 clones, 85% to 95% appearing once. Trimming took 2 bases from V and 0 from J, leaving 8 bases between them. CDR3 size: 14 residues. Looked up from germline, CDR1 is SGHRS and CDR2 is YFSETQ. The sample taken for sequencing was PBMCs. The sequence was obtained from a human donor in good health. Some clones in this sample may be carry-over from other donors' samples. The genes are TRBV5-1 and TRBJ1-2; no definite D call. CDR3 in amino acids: CASSFTETNYGYTF. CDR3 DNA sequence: TGCGCCAGCAGCTTCACAGAAACTAACTATGGCTACACCTTC.